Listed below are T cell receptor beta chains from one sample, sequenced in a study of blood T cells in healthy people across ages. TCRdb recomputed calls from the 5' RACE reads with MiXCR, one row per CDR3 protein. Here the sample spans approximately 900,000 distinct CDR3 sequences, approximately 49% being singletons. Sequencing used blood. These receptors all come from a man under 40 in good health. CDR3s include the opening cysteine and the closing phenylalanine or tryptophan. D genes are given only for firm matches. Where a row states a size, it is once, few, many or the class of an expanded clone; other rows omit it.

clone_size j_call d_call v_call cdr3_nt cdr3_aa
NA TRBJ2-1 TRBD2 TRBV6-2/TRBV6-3 TGTGCCAGCAGACTTATAGCGGGGGCTTACAATGAGCAGTTCTTC CASRLIAGAYNEQFF
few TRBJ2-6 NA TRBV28 TGTGCCAGCAGTTCCCCCGGTGGATCTGGGGCCAACGTCCTGACTTTC CASSSPGGSGANVLTF
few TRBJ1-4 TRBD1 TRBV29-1 TGCAGCGTTGATTTCGGGACAGGGCGGGAAAAACTGTTTTTT CSVDFGTGREKLFF
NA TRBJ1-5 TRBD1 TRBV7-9 TGTGCCAGCAGCTTAGTGGCAGGGGGCGAGGTTCAGCCCCAGCATTTT CASSLVAGGEVQPQHF
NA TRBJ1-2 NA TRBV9 TGTGCCAGCAGCGAGGCGGGAGCTTATGGCTACACCTTC CASSEAGAYGYTF
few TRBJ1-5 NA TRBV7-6 TGTGCCAGCAGCTTAGCAAACGGGCAGGTTAGCAATCAGCCCCAGCATTTT CASSLANGQVSNQPQHF
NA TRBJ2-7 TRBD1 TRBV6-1 TGTGCCAGCAGTGATCCAGGGGGCAGGTACGAGCAGTACTTC CASSDPGGRYEQYF
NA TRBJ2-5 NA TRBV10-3 TGTGCCATCAGTCCATCAGAGACCCAGTACTTC CAISPSETQYF
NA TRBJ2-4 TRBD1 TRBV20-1 TGCAGTGCTAGGCTTACAGGGGGCCAAAACATTCAGTACTTC CSARLTGGQNIQYF
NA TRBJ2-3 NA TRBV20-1 TGCAGTGCTAGGAGTAGTTACACAGATACGCAGTATTTT CSARSSYTDTQYF
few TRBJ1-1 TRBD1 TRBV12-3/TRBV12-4 TGTGCCAGCACCCTTGGACAGGTCAACACTGAAGCTTTCTTT CASTLGQVNTEAFF
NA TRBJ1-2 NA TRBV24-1 TGTGCCACCAGTGACCCGCCCGGGGATGGCTACACCTTC CATSDPPGDGYTF
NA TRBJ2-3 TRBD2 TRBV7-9 TGTGCCAGCAGCTTAGCGGTAGCGGGGGTGAATACGCAGTATTTT CASSLAVAGVNTQYF
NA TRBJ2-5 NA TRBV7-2 TGTGCCAGCAGCTTCCATTTAAAGACCCAGTACTTC CASSFHLKTQYF
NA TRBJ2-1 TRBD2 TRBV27 TGTGCCAGCAGTTTCGCGGGGGGCCGTTACAATGAGCAGTTCTTC CASSFAGGRYNEQFF
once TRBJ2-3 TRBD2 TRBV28 TGTGCCAGCAGCTCCCGCCGACTAGCGGGGGACACAGATACGCAGTATTTT CASSSRRLAGDTDTQYF
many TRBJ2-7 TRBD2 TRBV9 TGTGCCAGCAGCGGTAGCGGGGGCCTTACTTTCTACGAGCAGTACTTC CASSGSGGLTFYEQYF
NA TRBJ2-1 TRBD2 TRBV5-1 TGCGCCAGCAGCGAGCGGGGGGAAATCTACAATGAGCAGTTCTTC CASSERGEIYNEQFF
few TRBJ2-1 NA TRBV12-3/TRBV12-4 TGTGCCAAAACAAGCTCGGTGAACAATGAGCAGTTCTTC CAKTSSVNNEQFF
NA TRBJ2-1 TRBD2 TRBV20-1 TGCAGTGCTAGGACTAGCGGGAGAACCTACAATGAGCAGTTCTTC CSARTSGRTYNEQFF
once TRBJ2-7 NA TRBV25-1 TGTGCCAGCAGTGATCGACAGTTTTTGTACAATGAGCAGTACTTC CASSDRQFLYNEQYF
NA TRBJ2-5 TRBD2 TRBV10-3 TGTGTCATCAGTGAGTCGGGCGGGGGTTACCAAGAGACCCAGTACTTC CVISESGGGYQETQYF